Listed here are 2 T cell receptor beta chains from one sample, sequenced in a study of T cells in Graves' hyperthyroidism and ophthalmopathy (dated by TCRdb to the late 2010s). Libraries were constructed by multiplex PCR. The reads were generated on an Illumina HiSeq 2000. Amplification of TCR beta CDR3 regions was carried out from RNA transcripts. A first-round RT-PCR of the TCR CDR3 used the HTBI primer set with the Qiagen OneStep RT-PCR kit. The public reads were reprocessed in TCRdb via fastp at Q25 and MiXCR, keeping in-frame beta chains. When rows share a CDR3 protein, they turn into one entry using the most common DNA and genes. Across this sample there are approximately 400,000 distinct CDR3 sequences, with less than 20% seen only once. The biggest ten clones account for 7.5% to 8% of the sample. Input material: blood. The receptors were gathered from a woman between 18 and 29 years old with Graves' hyperthyroidism.

This clonotype was seen many times. The chain uses TRBV27 and TRBJ2-6; no clear D. CDR3 size: 15 residues. The V gene's germline CDR1 is MNHEY and CDR2 SMNVEV (reference sequence). V gave up 0 bases and J gave up 2 bases, with 5 bases separating them. In nucleotides, the CDR3 is TGTGCCAGCAGTTTATCGATCGCTGGGGCCAACGTCCTGACTTTC. It codes for CASSLSIAGANVLTF.

In its sample, this clonotype was seen many times. The CDR3 protein is CASSRLRRGGPGNTIYF. CDR3 coding DNA: TGTGCCAGCAGTCGACTAAGGCGAGGGGGTCCTGGAAACACCATATATTTT. This rearrangement joins TRBV2 to TRBJ1-3; tentative D call: TRBD1 (6 bases). CDR1 is SNHLY and CDR2 is FYNNEI in the germline V gene. The CDR3 totals 17 residues. Trimming removed 5 bases from V and 2 bases from J, with 19 bases in between.